This TCR beta chain was found in a study of blood T cell repertoires in COVID-19. Study information: Collection of acute and convalescent COVID-19 samples took place in the United States, Italy and Spain. T cells, B-cell-depleted T cells, or PBMCs provided the cDNA or gDNA that served as material.

TCRdb's copy holds only in-frame clones and misses some; the assay was immunoSEQ multiplex PCR. Found here are over 90,000 clones, about 91% of them singletons; the top ten hold about 3.9%. CDR1 and CDR2 (germline): MNHEY, SVGEGT. The ends were cut back, 2 bases at V and 0 bases at J, with 11 bases in the middle. The CDR3 covers 16 residues. This clonotype was obtained from a man aged 18 to 29 with acute or convalescent COVID-19. This chain links TRBV6-2 or TRBV6-3 with TRBJ2-1, with D possibly being TRBD2 (6 bases). The sequenced sample was peripheral blood. The chain's CDR3 is CASSYDSGYSYNEQFF. The CDR3 nucleotides read TGTGCCAGCAGTTACGATAGCGGTTACTCCTACAATGAGCAGTTCTTC.